Shown below are 21 T cell receptor beta chains from a single sample sequenced in a study of monozygotic twins with inflammatory bowel disease. Each CDR3 protein gets one entry in TCRdb, which reprocessed the 5' RACE reads and gives no DNA. The sample has about 350,000 distinct CDR3 sequences. Sequenced input: blood. The source is a human donor with ulcerative colitis or Crohn's disease, or a healthy co-twin of an affected twin (not recorded which).

This rearrangement joins TRBV20-1 to TRBJ2-7; the TCRdb call, TRBD2, lacks DNA for checking. CDR1 and CDR2 (germline): DFQATT, SNEGSKA (reference sequence). The CDR3 consists of 14 residues. CDR3 region: CSARGSGGDRGQYF.

This rearrangement joins TRBV5-1 to TRBJ2-1; TCRdb selects TRBD2, and the lack of DNA leaves this call unchecked. Germline values: CDR1 SGHRS, CDR2 YFSETQ. The CDR3 sequence is 13 residues long. Here the CDR3 reads CASSSRLGYEQFF.

The chain combines TRBV4-3 with TRBJ2-7; TCRdb's D call, TRBD2, is unchecked because there is no DNA. In germline, CDR1 is LGHNA, CDR2 YSLEER. The CDR3 is 15 residues long. The CDR3 region is CASSQRVKGTYEQYF.

The chain joins TRBV9 to TRBJ2-5; the D call from TCRdb, TRBD1, cannot be confirmed without DNA. The V gene's germline CDR1 is SGDLS and CDR2 YYNGEE. The CDR3 extends over 14 amino acids. CDR3 region: CASSVARTEETQYF.

This chain uses TRBV12-3 or TRBV12-4 with TRBJ1-4; there is no DNA to check the TCRdb D call of TRBD1. This CDR3 has 15 amino acids. The CDR3 here is CASSSGTGEFEKLFF.

This rearrangement joins TRBV5-1 to TRBJ2-1; TCRdb returns TRBD2, unconfirmable since there is no DNA. This CDR3 has 15 residues. Looked up from germline, CDR1 is SGHRS and CDR2 is YFSETQ. The chain's CDR3 is CASSIDGVLGNEQFF.

J is TRBJ2-5 and V is TRBV7-9; TCRdb's D call of TRBD2 is untestable without DNA. Germline loops: CDR1 SEHNR, CDR2 FQNEAQ (reference sequence). The CDR3 length is 16 residues. The CDR3 is CASSLVVGSGRETQYF.

The CDR3: CASSHDRTSGRSGTGELFF. The chain uses TRBV4-1 and TRBJ2-2; the D call from TCRdb, TRBD2, cannot be confirmed without DNA. The CDR3 runs to 19 residues. CDR1 is MGHRA and CDR2 is YSYEKL in the germline V gene.

The chain is built from TRBV10-2 and TRBJ1-1. Germline-derived CDR1 and CDR2 are WSHSY and SAAADI. This CDR3 contains 11 residues. CDR3 sequence: CARTKNTEAFF.

The chain carries TRBV20-1 and TRBJ2-7; the D gene TCRdb calls, TRBD2, cannot be checked with no DNA. Looked up from germline, CDR1 is DFQATT and CDR2 is SNEGSKA (reference sequence). This CDR3 comprises 16 residues. The CDR3 region is CSARGLAGGKTYEQYF.

V gene TRBV5-5 combines with J gene TRBJ1-5; TCRdb returns TRBD1, unconfirmable since there is no DNA. Germline CDR1 is SGHKS and CDR2 is YYEKEE (reference sequence). The CDR3 sequence is 16 residues long. The CDR3 sequence: CASSAGTGGVNQPQHF.

The chain recombines TRBV6-2 or TRBV6-3 with TRBJ2-6; TCRdb proposes TRBD1, but this gene call is untestable without DNA. CDR1 MNHEY and CDR2 SVGEGT come from the germline V gene. CDR3 length: 14 residues. The CDR3 reads CASSRSGEANVLTF.

The rearrangement uses TRBV12-3 or TRBV12-4 and TRBJ1-5; absent DNA, TCRdb's TRBD1 call cannot be checked. The CDR3 is 17 residues long. The chain's CDR3 is CASSFWTASYLMQAQHF.

The chain joins TRBV20-1 to TRBJ2-1; TCRdb's assignment of TRBD2 cannot be checked, as there is no DNA. The germline V gene encodes CDR1 DFQATT and CDR2 SNEGSKA (reference sequence). This CDR3 has 15 amino acids. The CDR3 spells CSARESLADYNEQFF.

The V and J genes are TRBV12-3 or TRBV12-4 and TRBJ2-7; the TCRdb D gene call, TRBD2, has no DNA to confirm it. This CDR3 region has 16 residues. The CDR3 loop reads CASSFSSGLVTYEQYF.

The V gene is TRBV5-1, the J gene TRBJ2-7. This CDR3 comprises 15 residues. Per germline, CDR1 SGHRS and CDR2 YFSETQ. CDR3 region: CASSLAIGYFHEQYF.

This sequence joins TRBV9 and TRBJ2-1. Germline V gives CDR1 SGDLS, CDR2 YYNGEE. This CDR3 has 14 amino acids. CDR3 residues: CASSVTLTDNEQFF.

This chain uses TRBV3-1 with TRBJ1-2; TCRdb calls TRBD1, which cannot be checked without DNA. The CDR3 sequence is 17 residues long. Germline values: CDR1 LGHDT, CDR2 YNNKEL (reference sequence). The CDR3 loop is CASSRALGPPTNYGYTF.

This chain links TRBV20-1 with TRBJ2-5. Germline CDR1 reads DFQATT; CDR2 reads SNEGSKA (reference sequence). The CDR3 loop spans 13 amino acids. CDR3 sequence reads: CSARGYSQETQYF.

V usage is TRBV5-1 and J usage is TRBJ2-7; the TRBD1 assignment by TCRdb is unverifiable without DNA. This CDR3 has 16 amino acids. The germline V gene has CDR1 SGHRS and CDR2 YFSETQ. The CDR3 sequence: CASSLMGTRESYEQYF.

The V and J genes are TRBV18 and TRBJ2-7; TCRdb lists TRBD2, though no DNA is available to test this call. This CDR3 has 14 residues. Germline CDR1 KGHSH, CDR2 LQKENI. CDR3: CASSVSGSSYEQYF.